Listed below are T cell receptor beta chains from one sample, sequenced in a study of regulatory T cells in long-lasting Graves disease. TCRdb re-called the multiplex PCR reads through MiXCR, storing one row per CDR3 protein. The sample consists of about 530,000 distinct CDR3 sequences, 16% of them appearing once. These data also formed part of another study, on T cells in Graves' hyperthyroidism and ophthalmopathy.

Source: peripheral blood mononuclear cells (PBMCs), taken at new diagnosis, from a patient treated with antithyroid drugs. These TCRs come from a woman aged 35 to 60 with Graves disease. Both conserved end residues are part of each CDR3. The D gene is left open where the match is weak. Where a row states a size, it is once, few, many or the class of an expanded clone; other rows omit it.

-	TRBV15	-	TRBJ1-2	13	TGTGCCACCAGCAGAGATCATGACTATGGCTACACCTTC	CATSRDHDYGYTF
-	TRBV3-1	many	TRBJ1-1	12	TGTGCCAGCAGCCTACAGCACACTGAAGCTTTCTTT	CASSLQHTEAFF
-	TRBV29-1	-	TRBJ2-1	10	TGCAGCGTGAGAGGGAATGAGCAGTTCTTC	CSVRGNEQFF
TRBD2	TRBV4-1	few	TRBJ2-5	15	TGCGCCAGCAGCCAAGATGGGACTAGTAGAGAGACCCAGTACTTC	CASSQDGTSRETQYF
-	TRBV5-1	many	TRBJ1-3	15	TGCGCCAGCAGCCGGGACGGAAACTCTGGAAACACCATATATTTT	CASSRDGNSGNTIYF
-	TRBV5-1	many	TRBJ1-2	16	TGCGCCAGCAGGCGACAGCTTCTTGACTCTAACTATGGCTACACCTTC	CASRRQLLDSNYGYTF
TRBD1	TRBV20-1	many	TRBJ1-1	13	TGCAGTGCTACTGGGACAGGGCCTTTGGAAGCTTTCTTT	CSATGTGPLEAFF
-	TRBV6-1	many	TRBJ1-2	15	TGTGCCAGCAGCCAAGGTCAAGGGGGGACCTATGGCTACACCTTC	CASSQGQGGTYGYTF
-	TRBV30	-	TRBJ1-1	12	TGTGCCTGGAGCGTTGCAGAGGGGGGCGCTTTCTTT	CAWSVAEGGAFF
TRBD1	TRBV6-1	many	TRBJ1-2	14	TGTGCCAGCAGGGGACAGGGACAGATCTATGGCTACACCTTC	CASRGQGQIYGYTF
TRBD1	TRBV13	few	TRBJ2-5	11	TGTGCCAGCAGCTTCCAGGGGGCAGTCTACTTC	CASSFQGAVYF
TRBD1	TRBV12-3/TRBV12-4	many	TRBJ1-1	13	TGTGCCAGTGACAGGGATGAGGACACTGAAGCTTTCTTT	CASDRDEDTEAFF
TRBD1	TRBV6-1	many	TRBJ2-5	13	TGTGCCAGCAGGCAGGGGGCTGTCGAGACCCAGTACTTC	CASRQGAVETQYF
-	TRBV28	many	TRBJ1-4	12	TGTGCCAGCAGTTTATCCTCCGAAAAACTGTTTTTT	CASSLSSEKLFF
-	TRBV18	few	TRBJ2-2	14	TGTGCCAGCTCTACCTCAGGGACGCCCGGGGAGCTGTTTTTT	CASSTSGTPGELFF
-	TRBV6-1	many	TRBJ2-7	15	TGTGCCAGCCGATCTGTTGTTGGGGGATCCTACGAGCAGTACTTC	CASRSVVGGSYEQYF
TRBD2	TRBV7-8	many	TRBJ2-3	16	TGTGCCAGCAGCGCAGGACTAGCCGGTGGGAGAGATACGCAGTATTTT	CASSAGLAGGRDTQYF
-	TRBV5-1	many	TRBJ2-3	13	TGCGCCAGCAGCTTGGAGTTGAAAGATACGCAGTATTTT	CASSLELKDTQYF
-	TRBV5-1	-	TRBJ1-6	15	TGCGCCAGCAGCTTGGATGGGTGGGATAATTCACCCCTCCACTTT	CASSLDGWDNSPLHF
-	TRBV30	-	TRBJ2-2	12	TGTGCCTGGAGTGGGGGTACCGGGGAGCTGTTTTTT	CAWSGGTGELFF
-	TRBV12-3/TRBV12-4	many	TRBJ1-1	13	TGTGCCAGCAGCAAAACAGGGTACACTGAAGCTTTCTTT	CASSKTGYTEAFF
-	TRBV7-9	few	TRBJ1-2	14	TGTGCCAGCAGCCCTCAAGGGGCCTCCTATGGCTACACCTTC	CASSPQGASYGYTF
TRBD1	TRBV11-2	many	TRBJ1-1	13	TGTGCCAGCACCCTAGGACAGGCGTCTGAAGCTTTCTTT	CASTLGQASEAFF
TRBD1	TRBV7-9	-	TRBJ2-2	16	TGTGCCAGCAGCCCATTGGGACAGCTTGTAACCGGGGAGCTGTTTTTT	CASSPLGQLVTGELFF
-	TRBV7-3	few	TRBJ2-1	14	TGTGCCAGCAGCTTATGGGGAAAACTCAATGAGCAGTTCTTC	CASSLWGKLNEQFF
TRBD1	TRBV6-1	few	TRBJ1-5	13	TGTGCCAGCAAGGACAGGGTCAATCAGCCCCAGCATTTT	CASKDRVNQPQHF
TRBD2	TRBV4-1	few	TRBJ2-2	19	TGCGCCAGCAGCCAAGATAGGACTAGCGGAGATAGGAACACCGGGGAGCTGTTTTTT	CASSQDRTSGDRNTGELFF
-	TRBV30	many	TRBJ1-1	12	TGTGCCTGGAGTGTCGGGGGGGAAGAAGCTTTCTTT	CAWSVGGEEAFF
-	TRBV7-3	few	TRBJ1-6	13	TGTGCCAGCAGCTCCGTACTTAATTCACCCCTCCACTTT	CASSSVLNSPLHF
-	TRBV11-2	many	TRBJ1-4	13	TGTGCCAGCAGCCTAGGGACTAATGAAAAACTGTTTTTT	CASSLGTNEKLFF
-	TRBV6-4	-	TRBJ1-5	17	TGTGCCAACAAGGACATGGGAAATGACTATAGCGATCAGCCCCAGCATTTT	CANKDMGNDYSDQPQHF
-	TRBV11-3	few	TRBJ1-2	13	TGTGCCAGCAGCTTTTTTCAGGCTGATGGCTACACCTTC	CASSFFQADGYTF
-	TRBV12-3/TRBV12-4	few	TRBJ2-7	14	TGTGCCAGCAGTTTACAGACTGGGGCCTACGAGCAGTACTTC	CASSLQTGAYEQYF
-	TRBV7-3	many	TRBJ2-3	14	TGTGCCAGCAGCAGGACACCGATCACAGATACGCAGTATTTT	CASSRTPITDTQYF
TRBD1	TRBV6-1	many	TRBJ1-6	15	TGTGCCAGCAGTGAATGGACAGGGCAGGATTCACCCCTCCACTTT	CASSEWTGQDSPLHF
TRBD1	TRBV5-1	-	TRBJ1-4	15	TGCGCCAGCAGCTTGGGAACAGGGGGAGATGAAAAACTGGTTTTT	CASSLGTGGDEKLVF
-	TRBV28	many	TRBJ1-1	15	TGTGCCAGCAGTACCACCCTCCCAATGAACACTGAAGCTTTCTTT	CASSTTLPMNTEAFF
TRBD1	TRBV4-1	-	TRBJ1-6	15	TGCGCCAGCAGCCCCAACGACAGGGGCTGGGGACCCCTCCACTTT	CASSPNDRGWGPLHF
-	TRBV14	many	TRBJ2-2	14	TGTGCCAGCAGCCTTAGAACAGCCACCGGGGAGCTGTTTTTT	CASSLRTATGELFF
-	TRBV11-2	many	TRBJ1-6	16	TGTGCCAGCAGCTTAGAATTAACGGGGTCGAATTCACCCCTCCACTTT	CASSLELTGSNSPLHF
TRBD2	TRBV3-1	-	TRBJ2-3	16	TGTGCCAGCAGCCGGGAGGGTCAAGCTTTCACAGATACGCAGTATTTT	CASSREGQAFTDTQYF
TRBD1	TRBV13	-	TRBJ1-4	17	TGTGCCAGCAGCTTAGGCCTTGGGACAGGGGGTAATGAAAAACTGTTTTTT	CASSLGLGTGGNEKLFF
TRBD2	TRBV20-1	-	TRBJ2-1	15	TGCAGTGCTACCCCCCTAGCGGGGGGGCGAGGTGAGCAGTTCTTC	CSATPLAGGRGEQFF
-	TRBV4-2	few	TRBJ2-7	13	TGTGCCAGCAGCCAAGAGGGTTTTTCGGGGCAGTACTTC	CASSQEGFSGQYF